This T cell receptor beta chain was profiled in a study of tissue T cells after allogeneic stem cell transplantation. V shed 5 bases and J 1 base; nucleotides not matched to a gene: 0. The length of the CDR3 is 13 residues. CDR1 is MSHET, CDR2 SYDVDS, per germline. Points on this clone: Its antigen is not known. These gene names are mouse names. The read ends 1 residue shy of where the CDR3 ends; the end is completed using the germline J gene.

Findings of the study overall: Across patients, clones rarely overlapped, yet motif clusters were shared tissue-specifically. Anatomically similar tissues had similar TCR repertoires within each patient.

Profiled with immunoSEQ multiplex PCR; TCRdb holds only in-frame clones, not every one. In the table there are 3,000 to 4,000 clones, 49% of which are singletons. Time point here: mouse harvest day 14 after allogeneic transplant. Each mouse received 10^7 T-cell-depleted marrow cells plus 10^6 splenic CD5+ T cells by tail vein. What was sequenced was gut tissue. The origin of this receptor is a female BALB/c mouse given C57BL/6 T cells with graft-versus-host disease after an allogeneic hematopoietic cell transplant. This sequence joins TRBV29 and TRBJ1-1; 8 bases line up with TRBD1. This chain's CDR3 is CASSGTGNTEVFF. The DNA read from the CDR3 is TGTGCTAGCAGTGGGACAGGGAACACAGAAGTCTTC.